This TCR beta chain was recovered during a study of T cell responses to AZD1222 COVID-19 vaccine. Study-wide context: Doses given second, at about 4 or about 12 weeks, were pooled.

The table came from immunoSEQ multiplex PCR; TCRdb's copy has only in-frame clones and leaves some out. The sample has 130,000 to 150,000 clones, 90% to 95% seen once. Study-level findings and limits: Donors were chiefly white British, with a greater number of females, and clonal diversity was perhaps underestimated. Nearly half of the spike-specific TCRs reportedly recognize variant regions that carry no mutations.

Note on this clone: Its antigen remains unidentified.

This TCR was sampled from an adult in good health. The sequences come from peripheral blood, collected on day 0 of AZD1222 vaccination.

CDR3 region: CASSYSRGAPRGNQPQHF. The CDR3 DNA is TGTGCCAGCAGTTACTCGAGGGGGGCCCCTAGGGGCAATCAGCCCCAGCATTTT. The chain employs TRBV6-2 or TRBV6-3 and TRBJ1-5; D might be TRBD1 (6 bases). The V and J ends lost 0 bases and 2 bases respectively, with 17 bases between them. Germline V gene sequence: CDR1 MNHEY, CDR2 SVGEGT. The length of the CDR3 is 18 residues.